The 27 T cell receptor beta chains below were found in one sample sequenced in a study of shared clonotypes between healthy human individuals (TCRdb year 2020). Receptor libraries were prepared by the immunoSEQ multiplex PCR assay. Held by TCRdb, this immuneACCESS table contains in-frame sequences only and omits some clones. Under half of the omission traces to an unresolved V gene where checked; the cause of the rest is unknown. The sample table holds under 1,900,000 clones, of which around 98.5% were seen once. The ten largest make up around 0.38% of the sample. The sequenced sample was naive CD4+ T cells sorted from blood. The sample's cell subset or site, from its label and the paper: CD45RA+ positively selected. These receptors were collected from a man aged 25 to 40 in good health.

The rearrangement joins TRBV19 to TRBJ1-5; maybe TRBD1 (5 bases). From germline, CDR1 is LNHDA and CDR2 SQIVND (reference sequence). CDR3 length: 15 amino acids. With 5 bases removed from V and 6 bases from J, the gap between germline ends came to 17 bases. CDR3 protein: CASSSRRDLFQPQHF. Here the CDR3 DNA reads TGTGCCAGTAGTTCACGCCGGGACTTATTTCAGCCCCAGCATTTT. The full variable domain, its missing parts supplied by reference TRBV19 and TRBJ1-5, is DGGITQSPKYLFRKEGQNVTLSCEQNLNHDAMYWYRQDPGQGLRLIYYSQIVNDFQKGDIAEGYSVSREKKESFPLTVTSAQKNPTAFYLCASSSRRDLFQPQHFGDGTRLSIL.

The chain employs TRBV7-8 and TRBJ2-2; D is possibly TRBD2 (5 bases). V gave up 1 base and J gave up 3 bases, with 12 bases separating them. This CDR3 region has 16 residues. CDR1 is SGHVS and CDR2 is FQNEAQ in the germline V gene. This CDR3 reads CASSLDSLVDTGELFF. The CDR3 coding sequence is TGTGCCAGCAGCTTAGACTCACTAGTCGACACCGGGGAGCTGTTTTTT.

The chain combines TRBV11-3 with TRBJ2-3; tentative D call: TRBD2 (6 bases). With 3 bases removed from V and 4 bases from J, the gap between germline ends came to 17 bases. This CDR3 contains 16 residues. CDR1 is SGHNT, CDR2 YENEEA, per germline. Here the CDR3 DNA reads TGTGCCAGCAGCTTCGGACTCTCGGGAGTTCCAGATACGCAGTATTTT. Translated: CASSFGLSGVPDTQYF. The variable domain in full, with the rest retrieved from reference TRBV11-3 and TRBJ2-3, is EAGVVQSPRYKIIEKKQPVAFWCNPISGHNTLYWYLQNLGQGPELLIRYENEEAVDDSQLPKDRFSAERLKGVDSTLKIQPAELGDSAVYLCASSFGLSGVPDTQYFGPGTRLTVL.

The CDR3 here is CASLDTNSYNEQFF. CDR3 coding DNA: TGTGCCAGCTTAGACACCAACTCCTACAATGAGCAGTTCTTC. This chain joins TRBV2 and TRBJ2-1, with unresolved D. Germline V lookup: CDR1 SNHLY, CDR2 FYNNEI. The CDR3 has 14 amino acids. V was pared by 8 bases and J by 0 bases, with 11 bases between.

This clone was detected only once. The J gene is TRBJ1-2, the V gene TRBV6-6; 10 positions agree with TRBD1. V trimming: 5 bases; J trimming: 8 bases; junction bases outside the gene matches: 14. The CDR3 totals 16 residues. The V gene's germline CDR1 is MNHNY and CDR2 SVGAGI (reference sequence). The CDR3 loop is CASSPGDRGIPWGYTF. The CDR3 DNA reads as TGTGCCAGCAGTCCGGGGGACAGGGGTATTCCTTGGGGCTACACCTTC.

As regards this clone: Different DNA sequences within this sample yield the same CDR3. The chain carries TRBV9 and TRBJ2-1; TRBD2 agrees at 9 bases. CDR1 and CDR2 (germline): SGDLS, YYNGEE. With 2 bases clipped from V and 5 bases from J, the junction kept 5 bases outside the gene matches. This CDR3 has 15 residues. This chain's CDR3 is CASSVAGGFHNEQFF. The CDR3 coding sequence is TGTGCCAGCAGCGTCGCGGGAGGGTTTCACAATGAGCAGTTCTTC.

CDR3 nucleotides: TGTGCCAGCAGCGCCCGGGACCGGGGAAAAAGTGAGCAGTTCTTC. Amino acid sequence: CASSARDRGKSEQFF. The chain recombines TRBV11-3 with TRBJ2-1; D tentatively fits TRBD1 or TRBD2 (5 bases each). Germline V gene data show CDR1 as SGHNT and CDR2 as YENEEA. V lost 5 bases to trimming and J lost 9 bases, with 20 bases between them. CDR3 length: 15 amino acids.

The CDR3 sequence: CASSFSTGGAGLQYF. CDR3 in DNA: TGTGCCAGCAGCTTCTCGACAGGGGGCGCCGGATTGCAGTACTTC. The chain links TRBV7-9 to TRBJ2-7, with 10 positions matching TRBD1. Germline V gives CDR1 SEHNR, CDR2 FQNEAQ (reference sequence). The CDR3 sequence is 15 residues long. V lost 3 bases to trimming and J lost 9 bases; unmatched junction nucleotides: 11.

This clone appeared a single time. J is TRBJ2-7 and V is TRBV19; TRBD2 aligns across 12 bases. The germline gives CDR1 LNHDA, CDR2 SQIVND (reference sequence). The CDR3 loop spans 14 amino acids. With V trimmed by 8 bases and J by 3 bases, 5 bases remained unmatched. Here the CDR3 DNA reads TGTGCCAGTTCCCTAGCGGGAGGGTTCTACGAGCAGTACTTC. It encodes CASSLAGGFYEQYF. Variable domain in full (rest from reference TRBV19 and TRBJ2-7): DGGITQSPKYLFRKEGQNVTLSCEQNLNHDAMYWYRQDPGQGLRLIYYSQIVNDFQKGDIAEGYSVSREKKESFPLTVTSAQKNPTAFYLCASSLAGGFYEQYFGPGTRLTVT.

The chain employs TRBV18 and TRBJ1-2; 10 bases are shared with TRBD1. CDR1 and CDR2 from the germline V gene are KGHSH and LQKENI. This CDR3 is built from 16 residues. The V segment lost 4 bases and the J segment 2 bases; nucleotides outside the gene matches: 7. The chain's CDR3 is CASSQGQGRSNYGYTF. The CDR3 coding sequence is TGTGCCAGCTCACAGGGACAGGGGCGCTCAAACTATGGCTACACCTTC.

This chain uses TRBV9 with TRBJ1-1; D remains unclear. Germline CDR1 and CDR2: SGDLS and YYNGEE. The CDR3 contains 15 residues. Trimming cost V 0 bases and J 0 bases, with 9 bases left between them. CDR3 sequence: CASSVEVSMNTEAFF. In nucleotides, the CDR3 is TGTGCCAGCAGCGTAGAGGTTTCCATGAACACTGAAGCTTTCTTT.

The J gene is TRBJ1-1, the V gene TRBV7-9; D is uncertain. This CDR3 contains 13 residues. CDR1 and CDR2 from the germline V gene are SEHNR and FQNEAQ (reference sequence). Trimming cost V 0 bases and J 7 bases, with 9 bases left between them. CDR3 sequence reads: CASSLAPLIEAFF. The CDR3 nucleotides read TGTGCCAGCAGCTTAGCCCCCCTGATTGAAGCTTTCTTT.

V usage is TRBV11-2 and J usage is TRBJ1-2, with D perhaps TRBD1 (5 bases). The germline V gene encodes CDR1 SGHAT and CDR2 FQNNGV. Trimming stripped 4 bases from V and 4 bases from J, with 10 bases between. CDR3 length: 13 residues. The DNA of the CDR3 is TGTGCCAGCAGCTGGGACGGAGGCTATGGCTACACCTTC. It yields the protein CASSWDGGYGYTF.

The chain combines TRBV7-2 with TRBJ1-2; D possibly corresponds to TRBD1 (6 bases). The CDR3 spans 16 residues. V dropped 2 bases and J dropped 2 bases, with 15 bases sitting between them. Looked up from germline, CDR1 is SGHTA and CDR2 is FQGNSA. CDR3 protein: CASSLPKGQLNYGYTF. The CDR3 nucleotides are TGTGCCAGCAGCTTACCCAAAGGACAGCTAAACTATGGCTACACCTTC. Based on the CDR3 plus reference TRBV7-2 and TRBJ1-2, the full variable domain is GAGVSQSPSNKVTEKGKDVELRCDPISGHTALYWYRQSLGQGLEFLIYFQGNSAPDKSGLPSDRFSAERTGGSVSTLTIQRTQQEDSAVYLCASSLPKGQLNYGYTFGSGTRLTVV.

This clone was found once. The V call is TRBV10-1, the J call TRBJ2-3; no definite D call. CDR1 is WNHNN, CDR2 SYGVQD, per germline (reference sequence). The V gene lost 4 bases and the J gene lost 2 bases, with 1 base spanning the gap. This CDR3 contains 11 residues. This CDR3 reads CASSATDTQYF. In nucleotides, the CDR3 is TGCGCCAGCAGTGCCACAGATACGCAGTATTTT.

The chain recombines TRBV14 with TRBJ2-3; 8 nucleotides match TRBD1. After removal of 5 bases from V and 4 bases from J, the junction contained 5 bases not matched to a gene. Germline V lookup: CDR1 SGHDN, CDR2 FVKESK. The CDR3 loop spans 14 amino acids. DNA for the CDR3: TGTGCCAGCAGCACGGACAGGGTCCCAGATACGCAGTATTTT. Amino acid sequence: CASSTDRVPDTQYF.

This chain's CDR3 is CASGAGGGNQPQHF. The CDR3 nucleotides read TGCGCCAGCGGTGCCGGGGGTGGCAATCAGCCCCAGCATTTT. The chain carries TRBV5-1 and TRBJ1-5; TRBD1 might be the D (5 bases). CDR1 SGHRS and CDR2 YFSETQ come from the germline V gene. V lost 7 bases and J 2 bases, leaving 13 bases between the germline ends. This CDR3 has 14 amino acids.

This chain connects TRBV9 to TRBJ2-2; 10 bases agree with TRBD1. CDR1 and CDR2 from the germline V gene are SGDLS and YYNGEE. V gave up 0 bases and J gave up 5 bases; unmatched junction bases: 7. The length of the CDR3 is 17 residues. Here the CDR3 DNA reads TGTGCCAGCAGCGTAGTAGCTGGGACAGGGGTAACCGGGGAGCTGTTTTTT. This encodes CASSVVAGTGVTGELFF.

This chain connects TRBV5-1 to TRBJ2-2, with 10 bases fitting TRBD2. This CDR3 contains 15 residues. Trimming at V came to 3 bases and at J to 6 bases, leaving 5 bases not matched to a gene. The germline CDR1 and CDR2 sequences are SGHRS and YFSETQ. The CDR3 spells CASSYLAGDPGELFF. The DNA for the CDR3 is TGCGCCAGCAGCTATCTAGCGGGAGACCCCGGGGAGCTGTTTTTT.

A word on this clone: This specimen includes other DNA sequences encoding the same CDR3. The chain recombines TRBV6-5 with TRBJ1-5; weak D call: TRBD1 (5 bases). Between the trimmed V and J ends, which lost 0 bases and 6 bases, there was a span of 9 bases. This CDR3 has 14 residues. The germline V gene encodes CDR1 MNHEY and CDR2 SVGAGI. As DNA, the CDR3 is TGTGCCAGCAGTTACTCCGGGGGGGGTCAGCCCCAGCATTTT. The encoded protein is CASSYSGGGQPQHF.

The chain combines TRBV7-6 with TRBJ2-7, with 7 bases fitting TRBD1. V was clipped by 6 bases and J by 2 bases; unmatched bases: 7. CDR1 SGHVS and CDR2 FNYEAQ come from the germline V gene. This CDR3 comprises 14 residues. CDR3 coding DNA: TGTGCCAGCAGTTTCGGGACAGCTACCTACGAGCAGTACTTC. Amino acids: CASSFGTATYEQYF.

As DNA, the CDR3 is TGTGCCAGCAGCAAAGGACAGTACAATGAGCAGTTCTTC. Translation: CASSKGQYNEQFF. V usage is TRBV7-2 and J usage is TRBJ2-1; TRBD1 is a possible D gene (6 bases). With 5 bases removed from V and 4 bases from J, the gap between germline ends came to 9 bases. This CDR3 spans 13 amino acids. Germline-derived CDR1 and CDR2 are SGHTA and FQGNSA.

The chain combines TRBV28 with TRBJ2-7; D unresolved. The CDR3 totals 15 residues. The germline CDR1 and CDR2 sequences are MDHEN and SYDVKM. The V end was cut by 5 bases, the J end by 3 bases, with 17 bases between. CDR3 sequence: CASSPVRSPLYEQYF. For the CDR3, the DNA is TGTGCCAGCAGTCCGGTTAGATCGCCACTCTACGAGCAGTACTTC.

The genes are TRBV10-1 and TRBJ2-1; either TRBD1 or TRBD2 may supply D (5 bases each). The CDR3 totals 13 residues. Germline V gene lookup returns CDR1 WNHNN and CDR2 SYGVQD (reference sequence). The V end lost 0 bases, the J end lost 9 bases, and 9 bases lay between the germline ends. In DNA, the CDR3 is TGCGCCAGCAGTGAGTCGCTTGGGGGTGAGCAGTTCTTC. Translated, it gives CASSESLGGEQFF.

CDR3 amino acids: CASSHYREPDEQFF. The CDR3 bases are TGTGCCAGCAGCCACTACAGGGAACCGGATGAGCAGTTCTTC. This sequence joins TRBV7-3 and TRBJ2-1; D may be TRBD1 (6 bases). Trimming removed 5 bases from V and 8 bases from J, with 16 bases in between. Germline V gene data show CDR1 as SGHTA and CDR2 as FQGTGA. The CDR3 is made up of 14 amino acids.

The CDR3 region has the DNA TGTGCCAGCAGCTTAGTCGGGACCCAAGAGACCCAGTACTTC. Its translation: CASSLVGTQETQYF. The rearrangement uses TRBV11-2 and TRBJ2-5; the D gene could be TRBD1 or TRBD2 (5 bases each). Germline CDR1 and CDR2: SGHAT and FQNNGV. Between the trimmed V and J ends, which lost 1 base and 1 base, there was a span of 7 bases. This CDR3 contains 14 residues. Full variable domain (rest looked up from reference TRBV11-2 and TRBJ2-5): EAGVAQSPRYKIIEKRQSVAFWCNPISGHATLYWYQQILGQGPKLLIQFQNNGVVDDSQLPKDRFSAERLKGVDSTLKIQPAKLEDSAVYLCASSLVGTQETQYFGPGTRLLVL.

This clone has more than one count but fewer than ten. V and J are TRBV7-9 and TRBJ2-7, with a weak D call TRBD2 (6 bases). This CDR3 is built from 17 residues. The V end lost 2 bases, the J end lost 5 bases, and 22 bases lay between the germline ends. CDR1 SEHNR and CDR2 FQNEAQ come from the germline V gene (reference sequence). The CDR3 DNA reads TGTGCCAGCAGCTTATCCTCTGTGACGGGAGTGGTAAACGAGCAGTACTTC. Its translation is CASSLSSVTGVVNEQYF.